This TCR beta chain stems from a study of blood T cell repertoires in COVID-19. As for the study in general: Nucleic acid was either cDNA or gDNA, and it came from T cells, B-cell-depleted T cells, or PBMCs.

In the source study's methods: Cell counts per sample came from amplifying reference gene primers. Only in-frame clones appear in the TCRdb table, and some are missing; sequencing was by immunoSEQ multiplex PCR. That table is the source of V, J and clone size, and D and trimming were worked out from the DNA. The sample consists of about 140,000 clones, over 80% of them appearing once. The source material was peripheral blood. This sequence originates from a man aged 30-40 years with COVID-19, enrolled during active disease.

CDR3 sequence reads: CASSIAAGPGETQYF. DNA for the CDR3: TGTGCCAGTAGTATAGCTGCGGGACCCGGCGAGACCCAGTACTTC. The chain recombines TRBV19 with TRBJ2-5, with D perhaps matching TRBD2 (6 bases). The CDR3 has 15 amino acids. CDR1 is LNHDA, CDR2 SQIVND, per germline (reference sequence). V lost 1 base to trimming and J lost 5 bases, with 14 bases between them.